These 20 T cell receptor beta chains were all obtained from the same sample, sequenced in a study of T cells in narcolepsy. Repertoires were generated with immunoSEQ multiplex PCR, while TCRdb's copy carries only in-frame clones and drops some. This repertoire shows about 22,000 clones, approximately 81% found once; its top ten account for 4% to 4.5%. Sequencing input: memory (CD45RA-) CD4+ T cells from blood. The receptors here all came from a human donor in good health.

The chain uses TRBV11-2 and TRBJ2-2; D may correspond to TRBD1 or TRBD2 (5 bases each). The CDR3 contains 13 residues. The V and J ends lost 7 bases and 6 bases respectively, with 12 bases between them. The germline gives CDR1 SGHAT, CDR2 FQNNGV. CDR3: CASKLTGPGELFF. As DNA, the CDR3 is TGTGCCAGCAAGCTTACGGGGCCCGGGGAGCTGTTTTTT.

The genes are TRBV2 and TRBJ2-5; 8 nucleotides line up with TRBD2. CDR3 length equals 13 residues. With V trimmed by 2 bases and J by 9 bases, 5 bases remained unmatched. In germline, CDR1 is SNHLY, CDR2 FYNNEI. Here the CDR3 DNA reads TGTGCCAGCAGTGAACCCCCGGGAGGGTCCCAGTACTTC. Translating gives CASSEPPGGSQYF.

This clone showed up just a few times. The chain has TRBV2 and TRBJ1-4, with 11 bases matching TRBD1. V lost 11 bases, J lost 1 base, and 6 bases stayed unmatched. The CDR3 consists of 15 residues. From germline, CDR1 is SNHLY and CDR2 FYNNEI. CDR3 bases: TGTGCCCAAGGACAGGGGGCTTTAACTAATGAAAAACTGTTTTTT. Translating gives CAQGQGALTNEKLFF.

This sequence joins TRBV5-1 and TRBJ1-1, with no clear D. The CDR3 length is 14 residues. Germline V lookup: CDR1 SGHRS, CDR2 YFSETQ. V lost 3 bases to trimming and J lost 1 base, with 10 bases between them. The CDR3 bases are TGCGCCAGCAGCTCGAGGAGTTCGAACACTGAAGCTTTCTTT. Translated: CASSSRSSNTEAFF.

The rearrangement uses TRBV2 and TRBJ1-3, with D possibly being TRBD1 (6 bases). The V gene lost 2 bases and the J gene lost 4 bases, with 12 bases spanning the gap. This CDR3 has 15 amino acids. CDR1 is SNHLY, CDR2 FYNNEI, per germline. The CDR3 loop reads CASSEQGNRGNTIYF. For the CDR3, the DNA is TGTGCCAGCAGTGAACAGGGGAACAGAGGAAACACCATATATTTT.

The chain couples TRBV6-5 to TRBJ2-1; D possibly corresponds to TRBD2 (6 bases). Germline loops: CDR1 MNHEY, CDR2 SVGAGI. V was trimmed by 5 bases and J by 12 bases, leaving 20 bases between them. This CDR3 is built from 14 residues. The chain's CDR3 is CASSDRTTTGVQFF. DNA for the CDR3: TGTGCCAGCAGTGATAGGACTACCACCGGTGTGCAGTTCTTC.

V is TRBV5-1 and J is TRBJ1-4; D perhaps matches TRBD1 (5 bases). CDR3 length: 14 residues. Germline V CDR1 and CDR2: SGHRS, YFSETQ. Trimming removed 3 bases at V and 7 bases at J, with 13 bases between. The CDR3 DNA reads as TGCGCCAGCAGCTACGAGGGGACCCGTGAAAAACTGTTTTTT. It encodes CASSYEGTREKLFF.

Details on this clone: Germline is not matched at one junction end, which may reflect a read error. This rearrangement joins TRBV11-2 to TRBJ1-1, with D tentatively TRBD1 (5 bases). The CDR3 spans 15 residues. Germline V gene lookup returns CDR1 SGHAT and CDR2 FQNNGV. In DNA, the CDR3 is TGCGCCAGCAGCCAAGAAAGAGGGAAAAGACAGGAAGCTTTCTTT. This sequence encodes CASSQERGKRQEAFF.

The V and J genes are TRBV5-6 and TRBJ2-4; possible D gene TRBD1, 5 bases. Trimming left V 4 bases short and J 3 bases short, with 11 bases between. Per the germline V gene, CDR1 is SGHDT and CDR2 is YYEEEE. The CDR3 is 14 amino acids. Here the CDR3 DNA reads TGTGCCAGCAGCCGCGAAAGGGGCAAAAACATTCAGTACTTC. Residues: CASSRERGKNIQYF.

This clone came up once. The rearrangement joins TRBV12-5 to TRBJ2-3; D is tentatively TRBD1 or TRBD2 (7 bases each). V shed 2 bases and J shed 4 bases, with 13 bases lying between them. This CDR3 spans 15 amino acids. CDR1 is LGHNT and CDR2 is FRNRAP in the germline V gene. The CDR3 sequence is CASGLKGAGADTQYF. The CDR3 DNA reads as TGTGCTAGTGGTTTGAAGGGGGCGGGGGCAGATACGCAGTATTTT.

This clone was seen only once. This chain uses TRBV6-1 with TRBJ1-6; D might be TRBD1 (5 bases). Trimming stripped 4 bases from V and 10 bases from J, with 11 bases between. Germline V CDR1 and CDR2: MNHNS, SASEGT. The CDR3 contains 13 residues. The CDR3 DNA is TGTGCCAGCAGTGGGGGACGGGGGTCACCCCTCCACTTT. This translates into CASSGGRGSPLHF.

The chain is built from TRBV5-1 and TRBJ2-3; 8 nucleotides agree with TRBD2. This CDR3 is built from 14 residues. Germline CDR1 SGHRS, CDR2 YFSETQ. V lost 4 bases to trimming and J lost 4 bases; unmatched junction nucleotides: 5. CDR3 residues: CASSPSSGADTQYF. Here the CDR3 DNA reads TGCGCCAGCAGCCCGAGTAGCGGGGCAGATACGCAGTATTTT.

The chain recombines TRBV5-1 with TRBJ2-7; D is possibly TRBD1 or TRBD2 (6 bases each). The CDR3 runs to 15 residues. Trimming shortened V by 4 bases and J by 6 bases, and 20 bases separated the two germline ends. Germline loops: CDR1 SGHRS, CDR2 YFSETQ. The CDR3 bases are TGCGCCAGCAGCGCGGGACATATTGGCGGGATCGAGCAGTACTTC. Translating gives CASSAGHIGGIEQYF.

CDR3 nucleotide sequence: TGTGCCAGCAGGCCATGGGGCGAGGAGACCCAGTACTTC. It translates to CASRPWGEETQYF. V usage is TRBV14 and J usage is TRBJ2-5; a weak D match, TRBD1 (5 bases). Per germline, CDR1 SGHDN and CDR2 FVKESK. The CDR3 is made up of 13 amino acids. Deletions cut 6 bases from V and 5 bases from J, with 13 bases between.

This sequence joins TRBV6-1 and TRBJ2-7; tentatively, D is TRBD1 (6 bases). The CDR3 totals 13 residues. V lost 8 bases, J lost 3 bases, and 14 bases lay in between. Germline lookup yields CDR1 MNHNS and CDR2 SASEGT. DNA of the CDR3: TGTGCCAGCCGGGACAATTCCCGCTACGAGCAGTACTTC. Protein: CASRDNSRYEQYF.

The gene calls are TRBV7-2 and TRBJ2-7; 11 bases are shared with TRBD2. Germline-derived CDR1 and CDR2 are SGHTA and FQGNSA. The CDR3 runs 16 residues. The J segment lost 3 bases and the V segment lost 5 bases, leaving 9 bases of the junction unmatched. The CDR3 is CASSRHSGGAHYEQYF. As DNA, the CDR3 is TGTGCCAGCAGCCGGCATAGCGGGGGGGCTCACTACGAGCAGTACTTC.

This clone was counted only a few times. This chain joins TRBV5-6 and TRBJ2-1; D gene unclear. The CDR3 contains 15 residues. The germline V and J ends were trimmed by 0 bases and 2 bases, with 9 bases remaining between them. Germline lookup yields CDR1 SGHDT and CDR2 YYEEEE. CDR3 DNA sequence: TGTGCCAGCAGCTTGGGTCCGTCCCCCTACAATGAGCAGTTCTTC. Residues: CASSLGPSPYNEQFF.

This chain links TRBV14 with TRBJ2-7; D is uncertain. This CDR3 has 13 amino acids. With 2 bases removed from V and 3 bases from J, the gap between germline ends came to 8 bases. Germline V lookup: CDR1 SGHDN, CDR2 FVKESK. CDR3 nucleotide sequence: TGTGCCAGCAGCCAATCCAGATTCTACGAGCAGTACTTC. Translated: CASSQSRFYEQYF.

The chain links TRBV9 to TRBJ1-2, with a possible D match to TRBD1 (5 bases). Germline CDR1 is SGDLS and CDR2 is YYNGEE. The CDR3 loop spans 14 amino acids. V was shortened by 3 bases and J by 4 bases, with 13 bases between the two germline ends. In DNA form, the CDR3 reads TGTGCCAGCAGCGCATCGACAGACGGCTATGGCTACACCTTC. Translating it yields CASSASTDGYGYTF.

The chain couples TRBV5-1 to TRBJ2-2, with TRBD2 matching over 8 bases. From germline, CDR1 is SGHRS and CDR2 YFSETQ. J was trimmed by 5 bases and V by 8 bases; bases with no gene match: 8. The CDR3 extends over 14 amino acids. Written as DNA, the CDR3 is TGCGCCAGTAGAACCTTAGCGGGGACCGGGGAGCTGTTTTTT. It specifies CASRTLAGTGELFF.